This entry describes one T cell receptor beta chain. Its target is unknown. CDR1 and CDR2 from the germline V gene are DFQATT and SNEGSKA (reference sequence). V was shortened by 6 bases and J by 3 bases, with 13 bases between the two germline ends. The CDR3 has 13 residues. The data belong to a study of T cell repertoires in cytomegalovirus infection. Background on the study: Matching HLA type and CMV infection were both indicated by public TCR beta signatures. Study-wide results and limits: Across the ex vivo response, the dominant clonotypes were HLA-C-restricted CMV-specific TCR beta clonotypes. Accumulated public TCR beta family frequency recognized individuals carrying CMV together with the relevant HLA.

A single record per CDR3 protein comes from TCRdb applying MiXCR to the reads. The sample yields around 330,000 distinct CDR3 sequences, 15% to 20% seen once. The chain links TRBV20-1 to TRBJ2-3, with D perhaps TRBD1 (6 bases). The source material was PBMCs. This sequence originates from a human donor in good health (CMV status not recorded). Some clones in this sample may be carry-over from other donors' samples. The CDR3 nucleotides are TGCAGTGCCAGGGGACCAGGGACAGATACGCAGTATTTT. Translated: CSARGPGTDTQYF.